Reported below is one T cell receptor beta chain. Trimming took 6 bases from V and 5 from J, leaving 16 bases between them. The germline V gene has CDR1 KGHSH and CDR2 LQKENI. The CDR3 consists of 14 residues. This specimen comes from a study of blood T cell repertoires in COVID-19. Method: immunoSEQ multiplex PCR; TCRdb's copy keeps in-frame clones and lacks some. The table includes fewer than 250,000 clones, 88% detected once. The sequence derives from a woman in her twenties or thirties who had been exposed to COVID-19. The material sequenced was PBMCs or T cells enriched from blood (not recorded which). The genes are TRBV18 and TRBJ2-5, with D perhaps TRBD2 (5 bases). CDR3: CASSSGVTRETQYF. The CDR3, as DNA: TGTGCCAGCTCTTCCGGGGTGACCCGGGAGACCCAGTACTTC.